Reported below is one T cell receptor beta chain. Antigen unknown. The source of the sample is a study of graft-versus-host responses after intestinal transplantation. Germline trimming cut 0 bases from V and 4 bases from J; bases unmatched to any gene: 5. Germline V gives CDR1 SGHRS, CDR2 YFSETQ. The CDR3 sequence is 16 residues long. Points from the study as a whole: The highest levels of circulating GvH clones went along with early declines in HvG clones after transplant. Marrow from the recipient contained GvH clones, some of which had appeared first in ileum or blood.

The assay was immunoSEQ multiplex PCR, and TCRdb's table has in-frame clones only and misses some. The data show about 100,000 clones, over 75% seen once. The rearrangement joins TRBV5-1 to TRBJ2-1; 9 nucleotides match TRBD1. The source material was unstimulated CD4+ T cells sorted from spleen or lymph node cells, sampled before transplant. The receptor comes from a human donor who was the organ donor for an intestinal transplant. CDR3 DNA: TGCGCCAGCAGCTTGGCAGCCGGGACAGGGTACAATGAGCAGTTCTTC. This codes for CASSLAAGTGYNEQFF.